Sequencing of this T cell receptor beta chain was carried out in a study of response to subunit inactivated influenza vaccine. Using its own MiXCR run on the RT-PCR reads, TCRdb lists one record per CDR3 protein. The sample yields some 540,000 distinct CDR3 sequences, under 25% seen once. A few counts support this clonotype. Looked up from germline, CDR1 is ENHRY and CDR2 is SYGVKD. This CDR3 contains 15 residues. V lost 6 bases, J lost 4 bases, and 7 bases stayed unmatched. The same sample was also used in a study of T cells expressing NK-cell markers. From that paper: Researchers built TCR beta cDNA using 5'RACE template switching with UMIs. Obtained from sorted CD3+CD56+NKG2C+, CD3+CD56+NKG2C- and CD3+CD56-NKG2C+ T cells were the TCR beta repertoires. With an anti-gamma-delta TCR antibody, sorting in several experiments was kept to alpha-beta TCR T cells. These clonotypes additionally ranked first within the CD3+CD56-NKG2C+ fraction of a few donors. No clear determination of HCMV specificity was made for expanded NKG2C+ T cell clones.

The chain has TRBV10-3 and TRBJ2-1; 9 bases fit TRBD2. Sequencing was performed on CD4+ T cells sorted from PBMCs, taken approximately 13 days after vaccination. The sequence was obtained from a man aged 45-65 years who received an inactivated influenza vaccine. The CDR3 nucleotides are TGTGCCATCAGGCAGACTAGCGGAGCTTACAATGAGCAGTTCTTC. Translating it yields CAIRQTSGAYNEQFF.